Each of the 18 T cell receptor beta chains below was sequenced from the same sample in a study of T cell responses to AZD1222 COVID-19 vaccine. Profiled with immunoSEQ multiplex PCR; TCRdb holds only in-frame clones, not every one. The table has about 66,000 clones, 65% to 80% seen once. The sample consisted of peripheral blood, taken 28 days after the second AZD1222 dose. These receptors came from an adult who received the AZD1222 COVID-19 vaccine.

CDR3 residues: CASSGQKKYF. CDR3 in DNA: TGTGCCAGCAGCGGACAAAAAAAGTACTTC. J is TRBJ2-7 and V is TRBV28; D perhaps matches TRBD1 (5 bases). Trimming removed 6 bases at V and 11 bases at J, with 11 bases between. CDR1 is MDHEN, CDR2 SYDVKM, per germline. The CDR3 contains 10 residues.

The chain employs TRBV4-2 and TRBJ1-1; 9 bases line up with TRBD1. The V segment lost 4 bases and the J segment 4 bases; nucleotides outside the gene matches: 10. The CDR3 length is 16 residues. Germline V lookup: CDR1 LGHNA, CDR2 YNFKEQ. The CDR3: CASSLEPGQGVTEAFF. The DNA of the CDR3 is TGTGCCAGCAGCCTAGAACCGGGACAGGGTGTCACTGAAGCTTTCTTT.

The chain employs TRBV2 and TRBJ1-1; maybe TRBD1 (6 bases). Germline values: CDR1 SNHLY, CDR2 FYNNEI. V was shortened by 5 bases and J by 0 bases, with 10 bases between the two germline ends. The CDR3 has 14 residues. This chain's CDR3 is CASSPQGLNTEAFF. The CDR3 DNA follows: TGTGCCAGCAGTCCACAGGGATTGAACACTGAAGCTTTCTTT.

The chain has TRBV6-1 and TRBJ1-5; D is ambiguous. Between the trimmed V and J ends, which lost 4 bases and 3 bases, there was a span of 19 bases. The CDR3 is 17 residues long. CDR1 MNHNS and CDR2 SASEGT come from the germline V gene. The CDR3 DNA follows: TGTGCCAGCAGTGGGGGTGGAGGGCAGCGGATCAATCAGCCCCAGCATTTT. It encodes CASSGGGGQRINQPQHF.

The V and J genes are TRBV7-9 and TRBJ2-7; D ambiguous. V gave up 0 bases and J gave up 6 bases, with 12 bases separating them. The CDR3 is made up of 14 amino acids. From germline, CDR1 is SEHNR and CDR2 FQNEAQ (reference sequence). The DNA of the CDR3 is TGTGCCAGCAGCTTAGCACAGCCTCCCATCGAGCAGTACTTC. This gives the protein CASSLAQPPIEQYF.

The rearrangement links TRBV14 to TRBJ2-1; no clear D. CDR3 length: 12 residues. CDR1 SGHDN and CDR2 FVKESK come from the germline V gene. V was cut by 2 bases and J by 15 bases, with 14 bases left in between. CDR3 sequence (DNA): TGTGCCAGCAGCCAAATCAACGGCGTGTGGTTCTTC. This translates into CASSQINGVWFF. The complete variable domain, with remaining parts taken from reference TRBV14 and TRBJ2-1, reads EAGVTQFPSHSVIEKGQTVTLRCDPISGHDNLYWYRRVMGKEIKFLLHFVKESKQDESGMPNNRFLAERTGGTYSTLKVQPAELEDSGVYFCASSQINGVWFFGPGTRLTVL.

This clone has more than one count but fewer than ten. The chain uses TRBV11-3 and TRBJ1-3, with D uncertain. This CDR3 spans 17 amino acids. Trimming removed 5 bases at V and 2 bases at J, with 19 bases between. Germline V CDR1 and CDR2: SGHNT, YENEEA. CDR3 sequence: CASSGRSGVGAGNTIYF. As DNA, the CDR3 is TGTGCCAGCAGCGGCAGGAGCGGCGTTGGAGCTGGAAACACCATATATTTT.

The gene calls are TRBV3-1 (or the pseudogene TRBV3-2) and TRBJ2-1; 14 positions agree with TRBD2. This CDR3 contains 18 residues. Germline CDR1 LGHDT, CDR2 YNNKEL (reference sequence). The V and J ends lost 4 bases and 9 bases, in that order; junction bases with no gene match: 14. DNA of the CDR3: TGTGCCAGCAGCCCCCGGACTAGCGGGGGGCCGAGGGTAGGTGAGCAGTTCTTC. It encodes CASSPRTSGGPRVGEQFF.

This chain links TRBV3-1 (or the pseudogene TRBV3-2) with TRBJ1-5, with a weak D call TRBD1 (6 bases). The CDR3 has 13 residues. The V and J ends lost 4 bases and 8 bases respectively, with 12 bases between them. Germline V CDR1 and CDR2: LGHDT, YNNKEL (reference sequence). The CDR3 reads CASSRGQFEPQHF. DNA of the CDR3: TGTGCCAGCAGCCGCGGACAGTTTGAGCCCCAGCATTTT.

This chain links TRBV28 with TRBJ1-1, with D possibly TRBD1 on 6 matching bases. Germline CDR1 reads MDHEN; CDR2 reads SYDVKM. The CDR3 covers 14 residues. V was trimmed by 8 bases and J by 4 bases, leaving 17 bases between them. The CDR3 nucleotides read TGTGCCAGCGGTCCAGGGAAAGGGGGCACTGAAGCTTTCTTT. Residues: CASGPGKGGTEAFF.

The chain is built from TRBV5-1 and TRBJ2-3; TRBD2 aligns across 15 bases. Trimming cost V 4 bases and J 4 bases; bases outside gene matches: 10. The CDR3 totals 18 residues. Germline V gene data show CDR1 as SGHRS and CDR2 as YFSETQ. The CDR3 DNA is TGCGCCAGCAGCAGGAGTGGACTAGCGGGGGGGCAGGCAGATACGCAGTATTTT. It yields the protein CASSRSGLAGGQADTQYF.

V and J are TRBV6-5 and TRBJ2-7, with TRBD2 as a possible D gene (6 bases). This CDR3 is 13 amino acids long. Germline CDR1 MNHEY, CDR2 SVGAGI. V lost 0 bases to trimming and J lost 6 bases, with 9 bases between them. The CDR3 is CASSYSSGGEQYF. The DNA for the CDR3 is TGTGCCAGCAGTTACTCCTCCGGGGGCGAGCAGTACTTC.

This clone showed up just a few times. This rearrangement joins TRBV10-2 to TRBJ1-5; D not resolved. V dropped 7 bases and J dropped 7 bases, with 23 bases sitting between them. The length of the CDR3 is 16 residues. Germline V CDR1 and CDR2: WSHSY, SAAADI. The CDR3: CASILTTRTDWQPQHF. Written as DNA, the CDR3 is TGCGCCAGCATCCTAACGACCCGGACTGACTGGCAGCCCCAGCATTTT.

The genes are TRBV28 and TRBJ1-1; 8 positions agree with TRBD1. V was clipped by 4 bases and J by 6 bases; unmatched bases: 10. The germline V gene has CDR1 MDHEN and CDR2 SYDVKM. The CDR3 has 15 amino acids. The CDR3 loop reads CASSSPGTGGAEAFF. The CDR3 nucleotides read TGTGCCAGCAGTTCCCCCGGGACAGGTGGAGCTGAAGCTTTCTTT.

The rearrangement links TRBV19 to TRBJ1-5; a weak D match, TRBD1 (5 bases). V was clipped by 5 bases and J by 1 base, with 18 bases between them. Germline values: CDR1 LNHDA, CDR2 SQIVND (reference sequence). The CDR3 runs to 17 residues. The CDR3 DNA follows: TGTGCCAGTAGTGCCCAGAGGGGCAGGGAGAGCAATCAGCCCCAGCATTTT. This sequence encodes CASSAQRGRESNQPQHF.

This clone was recorded a few times. This rearrangement joins TRBV5-4 to TRBJ2-1; 12 bases align to TRBD2. The length of the CDR3 is 16 residues. The germline V gene encodes CDR1 SGHNT and CDR2 YYREEE (reference sequence). The V gene end was trimmed by 4 bases and the J gene end by 8 bases; junction bases not matched to a gene: 10. The DNA of the CDR3 is TGTGCCAGCAGCCCATCACTAGCGGGGGGTACAGATGAGCAGTTCTTC. Translated, it gives CASSPSLAGGTDEQFF. The full variable domain, in which reference TRBV5-4 and TRBJ2-1 provide the parts outside the CDR3, is ETGVTQSPTHLIKTRGQQVTLRCSSQSGHNTVSWYQQALGQGPQFIFQYYREEENGRGNFPPRFSGLQFPNYSSELNVNALELDDSALYLCASSPSLAGGTDEQFFGPGTRLTVL.

The chain combines TRBV19 with TRBJ1-5; TRBD1 matches 8 bases. Unmatched junction bases numbered 5, after V lost 4 bases and J lost 3 bases. CDR3 length: 15 residues. Germline values: CDR1 LNHDA, CDR2 SQIVND (reference sequence). The CDR3 region has the DNA TGTGCCAGTAGTAGGGAGACAGGGGTCAATCAGCCCCAGCATTTT. Encoded protein: CASSRETGVNQPQHF.

This chain joins TRBV5-1 and TRBJ2-7, with no clear D. Germline V gene lookup returns CDR1 SGHRS and CDR2 YFSETQ. Trimming stripped 4 bases from V and 3 bases from J, with 8 bases between. This CDR3 region has 12 residues. CDR3 sequence (DNA): TGCGCCAGCAGCGTGGACGGCTACGAGCAGTACTTC. It encodes CASSVDGYEQYF.